This T cell receptor beta chain is from a study of blood T cell repertoires in COVID-19. At the level of the study: Italy, Spain and the United States were the sources of the convalescent and acute COVID-19 samples. The analysed material was cDNA or gDNA that came from T cells, B-cell-depleted T cells, or PBMCs.

Between the trimmed V and J ends, which lost 3 bases and 2 bases, there was a span of 7 bases. This CDR3 comprises 12 residues. CDR1 is GTSNPN, CDR2 SVGIG, per germline (reference sequence). Data came from immunoSEQ multiplex PCR; TCRdb stores just in-frame clones and leaves some out. The table shows roughly 160,000 clones, with approximately 86% occurring only once. A few counts support this clone. The origin of this receptor is a man aged 18-30 years with acute or convalescent COVID-19. Sequencing used peripheral blood. V gene TRBV30 combines with J gene TRBJ1-2, with D perhaps TRBD1 (5 bases). The CDR3 DNA is TGTGCCTGGAGGAAGGGGAACTATGGCTACACCTTC. Translation gives CAWRKGNYGYTF.